This entry lists 9 T cell receptor beta chains sequenced from one sample in a study of T cells in Graves' hyperthyroidism and ophthalmopathy (dated by TCRdb to the late 2010s). Libraries were constructed by multiplex PCR. Instrument used: Illumina HiSeq 2000. TCR beta CDR3 regions were amplified from RNA transcripts. For the first round of RT-PCR on the TCR CDR3, the HTBI primer set was used together with the Qiagen OneStep RT-PCR kit. TCRdb reprocessing: public reads trimmed at Q25 with fastp, clones called with MiXCR, in-frame beta chains kept. Entries that share a CDR3 protein sequence are merged under the most common genes and DNA. The sample table holds some 550,000 distinct CDR3 sequences, of which less than 25% were seen once. The ten biggest clones cover less than 30% of the sample. The sequenced sample consisted of blood. The receptors derive from a man younger than 30 with Graves' hyperthyroidism.

This clonotype was seen repeatedly, ten times or more. J is TRBJ1-1 and V is TRBV2; D remains ambiguous. The CDR3 runs 14 residues. The germline V gene has CDR1 SNHLY and CDR2 FYNNEI. V was shortened by 3 bases and J by 1 base, with 9 bases between the two germline ends. Here the CDR3 reads CASSDLGRNTEAFF. In DNA form, the CDR3 reads TGTGCCAGCAGTGACTTAGGGAGGAACACTGAAGCTTTCTTT.

Note on this clonotype: This likely comes from a read error, as the CDR3 has no conserved phenylalanine or tryptophan at its end. The chain recombines TRBV6-5 with TRBJ1-2; D is uncertain. The CDR3 consists of 13 residues. The germline V and J ends were trimmed by 6 bases and 2 bases, with 10 bases remaining between them. The germline V gene encodes CDR1 MNHEY and CDR2 SVGAGI. The CDR3 bases are TGTGCCAGCAGCTACGATCAGAACTATGGCTACACCTAC. This translates into CASSYDQNYGYTY.

This clonotype was observed many times. The chain employs TRBV7-2 and TRBJ1-5; D is ambiguous. Germline CDR1 reads SGHTA; CDR2 reads FQGNSA. CDR3 length: 12 residues. Trimming pared 4 bases from V and 6 bases from J, leaving 7 bases between. CDR3 loop: CASSSDSQPQHF. The CDR3 DNA reads TGTGCCAGCAGCTCAGATAGTCAGCCCCAGCATTTT.

In its sample, this clonotype was seen many times. The chain employs TRBV28 and TRBJ1-5; D gene uncertain. Germline CDR1 and CDR2: MDHEN and SYDVKM. Trimming took off 5 bases at V and 2 bases at J, with 10 bases between the two ends. The CDR3 has 14 residues. The CDR3 protein is CASSGRRGNQPQHF. In nucleotides, the CDR3 is TGTGCCAGCAGTGGCAGGAGGGGCAATCAGCCCCAGCATTTT.

V gene TRBV30 combines with J gene TRBJ1-2, with unresolved D. The germline CDR1 and CDR2 sequences are GTSNPN and SVGIG (reference sequence). V lost 2 bases and J lost 4, with 5 bases in between. This CDR3 has 11 residues. CDR3 amino acids: CAWSHGYGYTF. CDR3 DNA: TGTGCCTGGAGTCACGGCTATGGCTACACCTTC.

The chain is built from TRBV6-2 or TRBV6-3 and TRBJ2-3, with D possibly being TRBD2 (6 bases). The ends were cut back, 5 bases at V and 2 bases at J, with 14 bases in the middle. CDR3 size: 15 residues. CDR1 is MNHEY and CDR2 is SVGEGT in the germline V gene. CDR3: CASSPGRRDTDTQYF. The CDR3 nucleotides read TGTGCCAGCAGTCCCGGTCGGAGGGACACAGATACGCAGTATTTT.

This clonotype occurred many times. The chain combines TRBV27 with TRBJ1-2; TRBD1 might be the D (5 bases). This CDR3 region has 16 residues. Germline V lookup: CDR1 MNHEY, CDR2 SMNVEV (reference sequence). Trimming shortened V by 0 bases and J by 2 bases, and 13 bases separated the two germline ends. The CDR3 is CASSLSAGPVNYGYTF. The CDR3 DNA reads TGTGCCAGCAGTTTATCGGCGGGGCCTGTCAACTATGGCTACACCTTC.

This clonotype was recorded at least ten times. V usage is TRBV6-1 and J usage is TRBJ1-1, with D tentatively TRBD1 (6 bases). V lost 5 bases and J 10 bases, leaving 23 bases between the germline ends. The CDR3 runs to 15 residues. CDR1 and CDR2 from the germline V gene are MNHNS and SASEGT. CDR3 in amino acids: CASSPPNRVNGIAFF. The CDR3 DNA sequence: TGTGCCAGCAGTCCCCCGAACAGGGTCAATGGAATAGCTTTCTTT.

This rearrangement joins TRBV9 to TRBJ1-1; tentative D call: TRBD1 (5 bases). Germline V gene sequence: CDR1 SGDLS, CDR2 YYNGEE. Trimming pared 0 bases from V and 1 base from J, leaving 10 bases between. CDR3 length: 15 amino acids. Here the CDR3 DNA reads TGTGCCAGCAGCGTAGGTCAGGGTAGGAACACTGAAGCTTTCTTT. It codes for CASSVGQGRNTEAFF.